In its sample, the clone carrying this TCR beta chain was seen a few times. TCRdb reanalysed the 5' RACE reads using MiXCR and keeps one entry per CDR3 protein. The repertoire holds under 200,000 distinct CDR3 sequences, with about 10% as singletons. The sample originates from a study of T cells after yellow fever vaccination. CDR1 and CDR2 (germline): MDHEN, SYDVKM. The V end lost 2 bases, the J end lost 3 bases, and 8 bases lay between the germline ends. The CDR3 covers 13 residues. The chain joins TRBV28 to TRBJ2-7; unclear D gene. This TCR was recovered from a man aged 18 to 30 who received the YFV17D yellow fever vaccine. Sample: CD8+ T cells sorted from PBMCs, taken 15 days after the yellow fever booster vaccination. The CDR3 DNA reads TGTGCCAGCAGTTTACATGCGAGCTACGAGCAGTACGTC. Translating it yields CASSLHASYEQYV.